The T cell receptor (beta chain) under discussion was sequenced for a study of T cell changes during pregnancy in multiple sclerosis. The table came from immunoSEQ multiplex PCR; TCRdb's copy has only in-frame clones and leaves some out. Of about 68,000 clones in the sample, around 90% were seen once. CDR1 is SGHRS, CDR2 YFSETQ, per germline. V shed 0 bases and J shed 8 bases, with 11 bases lying between them. The CDR3 is made up of 13 amino acids. This clonotype was obtained from a female donor with multiple sclerosis, enrolled in a pregnancy study. The sequenced sample was peripheral blood, obtained in the second trimester of pregnancy. The chain links TRBV5-1 to TRBJ1-2; D call uncertain. The CDR3 DNA is TGCGCCAGCAGCTTGGGTGAAATGGGCGGCTACACCTTC. It encodes CASSLGEMGGYTF.